Presented here are 9 T cell receptor beta chains from one specimen sequenced in a study of blood T cell repertoires in COVID-19 (TCRdb year 2020). Library generation was performed with the immunoSEQ multiplex PCR assay. Not all clones reach the TCRdb copy of this immuneACCESS table, which keeps in-frame sequences only. Checked studies attribute under half of the gap to unresolved V genes and leave the rest unexplained. For this sample the table gives hundreds of thousands of clones, of which more than 90% were detected only once. The leading ten clones occupy roughly 2.6% of the sample. Sequenced sample: PBMCs or T cells enriched from blood (not recorded which). The receptors were sampled from a man aged 55 to 69 who had recovered from COVID-19.

This clone has a handful of counts. The chain has TRBV7-8 and TRBJ1-6; a possible D gene is TRBD1 (5 bases). Trimming cost V 2 bases and J 1 base, with 12 bases left between them. CDR1 and CDR2 from the germline V gene are SGHVS and FQNEAQ. The CDR3 covers 17 residues. CDR3 nucleotide sequence: TGTGCCAGCAGCTTAACGGGACGGGGGTCCTATAATTCACCCCTCCACTTT. Translation gives CASSLTGRGSYNSPLHF.

This clone has only one observation. The J gene is TRBJ1-6, the V gene TRBV7-9, with 7 bases that match TRBD1. The germline V gene encodes CDR1 SEHNR and CDR2 FQNEAQ (reference sequence). The CDR3 runs 15 residues. With V trimmed by 5 bases and J by 6 bases, 7 bases remained unmatched. In DNA, the CDR3 is TGTGCCAGCAGCCTCACCGGGACAGCTAATTCACCCCTCCACTTT. Its protein product is CASSLTGTANSPLHF. The whole variable domain, remainder taken from reference TRBV7-9 and TRBJ1-6, is DTGVSQNPRHKITKRGQNVTFRCDPISEHNRLYWYRQTLGQGPEFLTYFQNEAQLEKSRLLSDRFSAERPKGSFSTLEIQRTEQGDSAMYLCASSLTGTANSPLHFGNGTRLTVT.

The chain recombines TRBV18 with TRBJ2-1; 10 positions agree with TRBD1. The CDR3 consists of 13 residues. Germline V CDR1 and CDR2: KGHSH, LQKENI. V lost 5 bases, J lost 8 bases, and 3 bases stayed unmatched. The chain's CDR3 is CASSMDRGDEQFF. The DNA of the CDR3 is TGTGCCAGCTCAATGGACAGGGGGGATGAGCAGTTCTTC. The complete variable domain, with remaining parts taken from reference TRBV18 and TRBJ2-1, reads NAGVMQNPRHLVRRRGQEARLRCSPMKGHSHVYWYRQLPEEGLKFMVYLQKENIIDESGMPKERFSAEFPKEGPSILRIQQVVRGDSAAYFCASSMDRGDEQFFGPGTRLTVL.

V and J are TRBV21-1 and TRBJ1-3. TRBV21-1 is deemed a pseudogene. The CDR3 has 15 amino acids. The CDR3 sequence: CASSPLGLSGNTIYF. In nucleotides, the CDR3 is TGTGCCAGCAGCCCCCTTGGACTCTCTGGAAACACCATATATTTT.

This clone came up a few times. The V gene is TRBV6-5, the J gene TRBJ2-1; 11 positions match TRBD1. The germline gives CDR1 MNHEY, CDR2 SVGAGI. CDR3 length: 15 amino acids. V shed 6 bases and J 4 bases; nucleotides not matched to a gene: 5. CDR3 nucleotide sequence: TGTGCCAGCAGAAGGGACAGGGGGAAGTACAATGAGCAGTTCTTC. It translates to CASRRDRGKYNEQFF.

V is TRBV2 and J is TRBJ1-4, with no clear D. Germline V gives CDR1 SNHLY, CDR2 FYNNEI. V lost 8 bases and J 6 bases, leaving 13 bases between the germline ends. The CDR3 is made up of 13 amino acids. CDR3 sequence reads: CASRRAGDEKLFF. CDR3 coding DNA: TGTGCCAGCCGTAGGGCGGGCGATGAAAAACTGTTTTTT. Looking up the rest from reference TRBV2 and TRBJ1-4 gives the full variable domain: EPEVTQTPSHQVTQMGQEVILRCVPISNHLYFYWYRQILGQKVEFLVSFYNNEISEKSEIFDDQFSVERPDGSNFTLKIRSTKLEDSAMYFCASRRAGDEKLFFGSGTQLSVL.

The V and J genes are TRBV11-3 and TRBJ2-1; D gene unclear. The ends were cut back, 5 bases at V and 5 bases at J, with 7 bases in the middle. The CDR3 extends over 12 amino acids. Germline-derived CDR1 and CDR2 are SGHNT and YENEEA. The CDR3 protein is CASSRLHNEQFF. The CDR3, as DNA: TGTGCCAGCAGCAGACTCCACAATGAGCAGTTCTTC.

The chain combines TRBV19 with TRBJ1-1, with D possibly matching TRBD1 (6 bases). This CDR3 has 15 residues. Germline lookup yields CDR1 LNHDA and CDR2 SQIVND (reference sequence). V shed 6 bases and J shed 1 base, with 15 bases lying between them. CDR3 bases: TGTGCCAGTAGGTTAGTGGACAGCCGGAACACTGAAGCTTTCTTT. Protein sequence: CASRLVDSRNTEAFF.

The genes are TRBV5-1 and TRBJ2-3; no firm D call. The CDR3 is 15 residues long. The ends were cut back, 0 bases at V and 0 bases at J, with 8 bases in the middle. CDR1 and CDR2 (germline): SGHRS, YFSETQ. CDR3 nucleotides: TGCGCCAGCAGCTTGGATGCCACTAGCACAGATACGCAGTATTTT. Its protein product is CASSLDATSTDTQYF.